Presented here are 6 T cell receptor beta chains from one specimen sequenced in a study of breast tumors, draining lymph nodes, adjacent tissues. One entry per CDR3 protein results from TCRdb running MiXCR on the multiplex PCR reads. The repertoire holds some 120,000 distinct CDR3 sequences, with 15% to 20% as singletons. Samples came from axillary lymph nodes draining the breast cancer. The specimen sequenced was axillary lymph node tissue. Receptor source: a female donor with breast cancer. Some clones in this sample may be carry-over from other donors' samples.

The table lists this clonotype with a few counts. This chain's CDR3 is CASSLLVDPGRTETQYF. In DNA form, the CDR3 reads TGTGCCAGCAGCTTGCTCGTCGATCCGGGACGCACGGAGACCCAGTACTTC. The gene calls are TRBV5-6 and TRBJ2-5; D possibly matches TRBD1 or TRBD2 (5 bases each). Trimming shortened V by 1 base and J by 5 bases, and 21 bases separated the two germline ends. CDR1 SGHDT and CDR2 YYEEEE come from the germline V gene. The CDR3 totals 17 residues.

This clonotype was detected many times. The CDR3 protein is CASSRITGSEQYF. The CDR3 DNA sequence: TGTGCCAGCAGTCGAATCACAGGGAGCGAGCAGTACTTC. The rearrangement uses TRBV7-9 and TRBJ2-7, with D tentatively TRBD1 (6 bases). There are 13 residues in the CDR3. The V end lost 6 bases, the J end lost 6 bases, and 15 bases lay between the germline ends. CDR1 is SEHNR, CDR2 FQNEAQ, per germline (reference sequence).

This rearrangement joins TRBV5-4 to TRBJ2-2, with 10 bases fitting TRBD1. CDR3 length: 17 amino acids. Germline V lookup: CDR1 SGHNT, CDR2 YYREEE (reference sequence). V was clipped by 3 bases and J by 8 bases; unmatched bases: 13. This CDR3 reads CASSSKDRGARGGELFF. In DNA form, the CDR3 reads TGTGCCAGCAGCTCGAAGGACAGGGGGGCCCGGGGAGGGGAGCTGTTTTTT.

This clonotype was recorded many times. This chain links TRBV19 with TRBJ1-3, with TRBD1 identical over 8 bases. The length of the CDR3 is 16 residues. Germline V gene sequence: CDR1 LNHDA, CDR2 SQIVND (reference sequence). V shed 6 bases and J 0 bases; nucleotides not matched to a gene: 7. For the CDR3, the DNA is TGTGCCAGTAGAATAATTGGACAGGGCTCTGGAAACACCATATATTTT. Translating it yields CASRIIGQGSGNTIYF.

This clonotype was counted at least ten times. The gene calls are TRBV4-2 and TRBJ2-1; D gene uncertain. This CDR3 has 13 amino acids. V was shortened by 0 bases and J by 10 bases, with 10 bases between the two germline ends. Germline-derived CDR1 and CDR2 are LGHNA and YNFKEQ. The CDR3 sequence is CASSQDRLGEQFF. CDR3 in DNA: TGTGCCAGCAGCCAAGATCGCTTAGGAGAGCAGTTCTTC.

This clonotype was found many times. The chain carries TRBV5-1 and TRBJ2-3; D is undetermined. CDR3 size: 14 residues. Deletions cut 2 bases from V and 0 bases from J, with 7 bases between. CDR1 is SGHRS and CDR2 is YFSETQ in the germline V gene. CDR3 nucleotide sequence: TGCGCCAGCAGCTTAAGTATTAGCACAGATACGCAGTATTTT. Translated: CASSLSISTDTQYF. The whole variable domain, remainder taken from reference TRBV5-1 and TRBJ2-3, is KAGVTQTPRYLIKTRGQQVTLSCSPISGHRSVSWYQQTPGQGLQFLFEYFSETQRNKGNFPGRFSGRQFSNSRSEMNVSTLELGDSALYLCASSLSISTDTQYFGPGTRLTVL.